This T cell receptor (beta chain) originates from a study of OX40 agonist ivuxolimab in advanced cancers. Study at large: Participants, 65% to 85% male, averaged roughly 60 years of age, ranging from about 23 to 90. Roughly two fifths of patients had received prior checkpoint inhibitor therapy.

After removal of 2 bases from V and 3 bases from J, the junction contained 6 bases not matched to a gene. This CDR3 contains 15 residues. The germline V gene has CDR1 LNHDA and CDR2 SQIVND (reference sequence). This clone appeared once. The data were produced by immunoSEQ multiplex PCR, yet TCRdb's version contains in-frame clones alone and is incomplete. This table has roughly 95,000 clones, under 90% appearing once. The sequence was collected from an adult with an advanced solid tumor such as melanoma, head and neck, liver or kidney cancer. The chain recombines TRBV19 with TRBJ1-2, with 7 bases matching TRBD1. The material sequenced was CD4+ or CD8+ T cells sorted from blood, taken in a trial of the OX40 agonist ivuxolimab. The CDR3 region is CASSILRTGHYGYTF. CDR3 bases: TGTGCCAGTAGTATACTGAGGACAGGTCACTATGGCTACACCTTC.